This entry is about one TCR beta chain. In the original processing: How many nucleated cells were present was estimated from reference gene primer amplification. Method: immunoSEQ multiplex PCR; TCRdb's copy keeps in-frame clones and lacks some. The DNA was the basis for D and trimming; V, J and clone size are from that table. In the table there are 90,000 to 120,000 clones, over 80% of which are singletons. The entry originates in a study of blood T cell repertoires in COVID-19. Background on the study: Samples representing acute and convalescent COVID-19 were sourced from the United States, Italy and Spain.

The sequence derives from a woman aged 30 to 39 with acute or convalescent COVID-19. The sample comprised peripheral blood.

The CDR3 spells CASSLARGAGSYGYTF. As DNA, the CDR3 is TGTGCCAGCAGCTTAGCACGGGGGGCAGGGAGCTATGGCTACACCTTC. The V gene is TRBV7-8, the J gene TRBJ1-2; D is possibly TRBD1 (6 bases). CDR3 length equals 16 residues. Germline V gene sequence: CDR1 SGHVS, CDR2 FQNEAQ. Trimming removed 0 bases at V and 4 bases at J, with 15 bases between.